These 18 T cell receptor beta chains were all obtained from the same sample, sequenced in a study of blood T cell repertoires in COVID-19. Using immunoSEQ multiplex PCR, the repertoire was profiled, and TCRdb retains in-frame clones only, with some absent. The table shows some 240,000 clones, with 80% to 95% occurring only once. The sequencing sample was made of peripheral blood. These TCRs come from a man in his fifties or sixties with COVID-19, enrolled during active disease.

The V and J genes are TRBV4-1 and TRBJ2-1; TRBD2 is a possible D gene (5 bases). Germline CDR1 is MGHRA and CDR2 is YSYEKL. Deletions cut 0 bases from V and 5 bases from J, with 14 bases between. The CDR3 sequence is 16 residues long. The CDR3 reads CASSQDLAISNNEQFF. CDR3 DNA: TGCGCCAGCAGCCAAGATCTAGCCATCTCTAACAATGAGCAGTTCTTC.

V gene TRBV18 combines with J gene TRBJ1-2, with D perhaps matching TRBD1 (5 bases). The V gene's germline CDR1 is KGHSH and CDR2 LQKENI. The CDR3 spans 16 residues. Trimming removed 1 base at V and 0 bases at J, with 12 bases between. CDR3 amino acids: CASSPRQQVANYGYTF. In DNA, the CDR3 is TGTGCCAGCTCACCACGCCAACAGGTAGCTAACTATGGCTACACCTTC. Complete variable domain (other parts from reference TRBV18 and TRBJ1-2): NAGVMQNPRHLVRRRGQEARLRCSPMKGHSHVYWYRQLPEEGLKFMVYLQKENIIDESGMPKERFSAEFPKEGPSILRIQQVVRGDSAAYFCASSPRQQVANYGYTFGSGTRLTVV.

The chain links TRBV14 to TRBJ1-2, with D perhaps matching TRBD1 (5 bases). V was trimmed by 4 bases and J by 9 bases, leaving 18 bases between them. The germline gives CDR1 SGHDN, CDR2 FVKESK. The CDR3 extends over 14 amino acids. CDR3 coding DNA: TGTGCCAGCAGCCGCTTCTCCGACGGGGGAAGCTACACCTTC. Amino acids: CASSRFSDGGSYTF.

The chain couples TRBV4-1 to TRBJ1-1; the D gene is possibly TRBD1 (6 bases). This CDR3 contains 13 residues. Trimming took 0 bases from V and 8 from J, leaving 10 bases between them. The germline CDR1 and CDR2 sequences are MGHRA and YSYEKL. CDR3 nucleotides: TGCGCCAGCAGCCAAGACAGGGGCTGGGAAGCTTTCTTT. Residues: CASSQDRGWEAFF.

As concerns this clone: Other DNA sequences from this sample encode an identical CDR3 as well. V usage is TRBV18 and J usage is TRBJ2-1; 7 positions agree with TRBD2. Germline V gene lookup returns CDR1 KGHSH and CDR2 LQKENI. The V and J ends lost 4 bases and 6 bases, in that order; junction bases with no gene match: 3. This CDR3 spans 13 amino acids. The CDR3 here is CASSRTGGNEQFF. CDR3 nucleotide sequence: TGTGCCAGCTCACGGACGGGGGGCAATGAGCAGTTCTTC.

This clone was seen a few times. The chain joins TRBV12-5 to TRBJ2-1; 7 nucleotides line up with TRBD2. V was clipped by 0 bases and J by 5 bases; unmatched bases: 4. The CDR3 length is 15 residues. Germline CDR1 reads LGHNT; CDR2 reads FRNRAP. CDR3 coding DNA: TGTGCTAGTGGTTTGGTTGGACTAGTTAACAATGAGCAGTTCTTC. The encoded protein is CASGLVGLVNNEQFF.

The chain is built from TRBV5-4 and TRBJ2-7, with 10 bases identical to TRBD2. CDR1 is SGHNT, CDR2 YYREEE, per germline (reference sequence). The CDR3 consists of 15 residues. V trimming: 4 bases; J trimming: 5 bases; junction bases outside the gene matches: 9. DNA of the CDR3: TGTGCCAGCAGCCCCAGACTAGCGGGCCACGACGAGCAGTACTTC. Translated: CASSPRLAGHDEQYF.

This sequence joins TRBV3-1 (or the pseudogene TRBV3-2) and TRBJ1-3; D is undetermined. In germline, CDR1 is LGHDT, CDR2 YNNKEL (reference sequence). This CDR3 spans 15 amino acids. V lost 1 base and J lost 3, with 10 bases in between. CDR3 bases: TGTGCCAGCAGCCAAGTTTTCAGTTTTGGAAACACCATATATTTT. This gives the protein CASSQVFSFGNTIYF.

J is TRBJ2-3 and V is TRBV15; 11 positions agree with TRBD2. J was trimmed by 5 bases and V by 1 base; bases with no gene match: 8. The germline V gene has CDR1 LNHNV and CDR2 YYDKDF (reference sequence). The CDR3 has 17 amino acids. The CDR3 protein is CATSRGETSGVGDTQYF. Here the CDR3 DNA reads TGTGCCACCAGCAGAGGTGAGACTAGCGGGGTTGGAGATACGCAGTATTTT. The full variable domain, its missing parts supplied by reference TRBV15 and TRBJ2-3, is DAMVIQNPRYQVTQFGKPVTLSCSQTLNHNVMYWYQQKSSQAPKLLFHYYDKDFNNEADTPDNFQSRRPNTSFCFLDIRSPGLGDTAMYLCATSRGETSGVGDTQYFGPGTRLTVL.

This chain uses TRBV11-2 with TRBJ1-2; D might be TRBD1 (6 bases). V lost 5 bases and J lost 5, with 12 bases in between. The CDR3 covers 13 residues. Looked up from germline, CDR1 is SGHAT and CDR2 is FQNNGV. CDR3 residues: CASSRRGWYGYTF. CDR3 DNA: TGTGCCAGCAGCCGCAGGGGTTGGTATGGCTACACCTTC. The complete variable domain, with remaining parts taken from reference TRBV11-2 and TRBJ1-2, reads EAGVAQSPRYKIIEKRQSVAFWCNPISGHATLYWYQQILGQGPKLLIQFQNNGVVDDSQLPKDRFSAERLKGVDSTLKIQPAKLEDSAVYLCASSRRGWYGYTFGSGTRLTVV.

The chain joins TRBV5-6 to TRBJ1-3; 7 nucleotides match TRBD1. Germline lookup yields CDR1 SGHDT and CDR2 YYEEEE. V shed 0 bases and J 2 bases; nucleotides not matched to a gene: 2. The CDR3 length is 15 residues. The CDR3 DNA reads TGTGCCAGCAGCTTGGGGACAGGAGCTGGAAACACCATATATTTT. Translated: CASSLGTGAGNTIYF.

Note on this clone: The sample carries other DNA sequences with the same CDR3. The chain combines TRBV4-3 with TRBJ1-5, with D possibly TRBD1 on 6 matching bases. CDR1 is LGHNA and CDR2 is YSLEER in the germline V gene. Trimming shortened V by 0 bases and J by 7 bases, and 7 bases separated the two germline ends. This CDR3 spans 13 amino acids. The CDR3 DNA sequence: TGCGCCAGCAGCCAAGACAGGGGACAGCCCCAGCATTTT. Protein sequence: CASSQDRGQPQHF.

The chain employs TRBV6-6 and TRBJ1-4, with a weak D call TRBD1 (5 bases). V shed 1 base and J shed 0 bases, with 6 bases lying between them. The CDR3 loop spans 15 amino acids. Per germline, CDR1 MNHNY and CDR2 SVGAGI (reference sequence). CDR3: CASSYWGSTNEKLFF. The CDR3 DNA reads as TGTGCCAGCAGTTACTGGGGCTCAACTAATGAAAAACTGTTTTTT.

The chain links TRBV28 to TRBJ2-2, with TRBD1 identical over 8 bases. V lost 8 bases, J lost 0 bases, and 8 bases stayed unmatched. CDR1 is MDHEN, CDR2 SYDVKM, per germline. The CDR3 is made up of 16 amino acids. As DNA, the CDR3 is TGTGCCAGCCGAGGAGCGACAGGGGCGAACACCGGGGAGCTGTTTTTT. Its translation is CASRGATGANTGELFF.

The V and J genes are TRBV4-2 and TRBJ2-7; the D gene is possibly TRBD2 (5 bases). Trimming took 0 bases from V and 7 from J, leaving 19 bases between them. Germline V lookup: CDR1 LGHNA, CDR2 YNFKEQ. This CDR3 contains 16 residues. CDR3 protein: CASSQEGWLITGEQYF. CDR3 nucleotides: TGTGCCAGCAGCCAAGAAGGATGGCTCATCACGGGGGAGCAGTACTTC.

The rearrangement joins TRBV7-2 to TRBJ1-3; maybe TRBD1 (6 bases). This CDR3 is built from 16 residues. V gave up 5 bases and J gave up 7 bases, with 21 bases separating them. Germline CDR1 SGHTA, CDR2 FQGNSA. The CDR3 loop reads CASSLNPTGGRNTIYF. CDR3 coding DNA: TGTGCCAGCAGCCTAAACCCGACAGGTGGCCGGAACACCATATATTTT.

The chain combines TRBV5-1 with TRBJ1-6; no clear D gene. Trimming took off 0 bases at V and 7 bases at J, with 5 bases between the two ends. The CDR3 is 13 residues long. The germline V gene has CDR1 SGHRS and CDR2 YFSETQ. CDR3 amino acids: CASSLAENSPLHF. The CDR3 DNA follows: TGCGCCAGCAGCTTGGCCGAGAATTCACCCCTCCACTTT.

The genes are TRBV6-5 and TRBJ2-7; 7 positions match TRBD1. The germline gives CDR1 MNHEY, CDR2 SVGAGI. Losses at the gene ends were 5 bases for V and 1 base for J; bases not matched to a gene: 5. The CDR3 runs to 14 residues. The CDR3 DNA reads as TGTGCCAGCAGTCGGGACAGACGTTCCTACGAGCAGTACTTC. Its protein product is CASSRDRRSYEQYF.